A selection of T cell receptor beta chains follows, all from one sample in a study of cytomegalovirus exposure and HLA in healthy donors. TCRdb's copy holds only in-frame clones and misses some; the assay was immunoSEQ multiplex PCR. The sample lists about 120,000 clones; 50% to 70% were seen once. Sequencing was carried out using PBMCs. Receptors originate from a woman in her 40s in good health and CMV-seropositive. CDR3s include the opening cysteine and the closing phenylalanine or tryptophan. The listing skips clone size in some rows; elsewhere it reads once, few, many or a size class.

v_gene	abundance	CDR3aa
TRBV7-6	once	CASSLTSANTGGLFF
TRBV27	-	CASSSGLSYEQYF
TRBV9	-	CASSDRGTTSGANVLTF
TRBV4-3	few	CASSQEGQGTYEQYF
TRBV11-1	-	CASSWTSGSENEQFF
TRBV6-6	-	CASTPRREGTEAFF
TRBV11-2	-	CASSLDRDFTDTQYF
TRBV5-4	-	CASSSSTSADTGELFF
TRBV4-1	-	CASSHETSSGLGKLFF
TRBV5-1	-	CASSVTSGEETQYF
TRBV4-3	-	CASSQLSSTDTQYF
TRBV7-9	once	CASSLADFIPHNEQFF
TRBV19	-	CASSISGTGGIYEQYF
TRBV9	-	CASSPAGREGVNEQYF
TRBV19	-	CASSNRGTSQPQHF
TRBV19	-	CASSIGSHRGPYGYTF
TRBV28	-	CASRAQGKLKLFF
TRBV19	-	CASSPGTDYSNQPQHF
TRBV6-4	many	CASSESGGGNQPQHF
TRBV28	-	CASTTPDRVGEQYF
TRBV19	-	CASSSEDRARGEQFF
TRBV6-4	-	CASSDKGGGNNEQFF
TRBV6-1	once	CASSFSGSAAEQYF
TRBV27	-	CASSPHTPGQGEGLYGYTF
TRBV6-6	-	CASSYLGVKNEQYF
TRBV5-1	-	CASSRGQNEETQYF
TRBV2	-	CAISPINPAQGGNGYTF
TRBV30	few	CAWIPSPGELFF
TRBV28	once	CASSIGGSPETQYF
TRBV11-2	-	CASSWTLNTEAFF
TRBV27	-	CASSSGQGTPMGEQFF
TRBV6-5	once	CASRGVAGSSGELFF
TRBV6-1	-	CASSASREGVGQFF
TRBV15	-	CATSRSMRQGVDTQYF
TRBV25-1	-	CASSGTGLGEKLFF
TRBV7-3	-	CASSLYGGYTDTQYF
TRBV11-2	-	CASTKRTGPNTGELFF
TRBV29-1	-	CSVPRGIQETQYF
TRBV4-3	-	CASSQAGDTQYF
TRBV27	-	CASSLLYQETQYF
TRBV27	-	CASSWSWTGTDTQYF
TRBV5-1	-	CASSGGSGTEDEQYF
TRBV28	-	CASSERDSASEAFF
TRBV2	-	CASSEGRGPGNEQYF
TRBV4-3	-	CASSAPPQVSSYNEQFF
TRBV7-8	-	CASSIGLAGIQETQYF
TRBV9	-	CASSANPSGEKLFF
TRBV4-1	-	CASSQDELAGFYNEQFF
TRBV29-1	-	CSVETYFEGARGNTIYF
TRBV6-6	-	CASSRDRDTEAFF
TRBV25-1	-	CASSEGLSGNNEQFF
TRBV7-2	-	CASSLGFLDQETQYF
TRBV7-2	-	CASSLGDRLSSYEQYF
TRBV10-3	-	CAIRDKDRAGSSYEQYF
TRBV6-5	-	CASSYLRQGGGELFF
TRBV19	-	CASSPTQGNDEQFF
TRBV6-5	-	CASSYTSRAEAFF